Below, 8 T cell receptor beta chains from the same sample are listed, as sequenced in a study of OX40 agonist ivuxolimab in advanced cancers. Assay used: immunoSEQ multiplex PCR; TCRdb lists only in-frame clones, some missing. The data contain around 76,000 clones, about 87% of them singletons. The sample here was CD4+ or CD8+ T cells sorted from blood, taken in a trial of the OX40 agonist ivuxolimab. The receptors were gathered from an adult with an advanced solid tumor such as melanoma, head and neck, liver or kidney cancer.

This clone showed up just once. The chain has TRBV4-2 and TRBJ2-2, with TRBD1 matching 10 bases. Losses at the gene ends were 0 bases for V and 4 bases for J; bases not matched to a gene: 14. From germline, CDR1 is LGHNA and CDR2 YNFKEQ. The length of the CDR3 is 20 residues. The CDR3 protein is CASSQDIFAGQGDTTGELFF. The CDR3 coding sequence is TGTGCCAGCAGCCAAGATATCTTCGCAGGACAGGGGGATACCACCGGGGAGCTGTTTTTT.

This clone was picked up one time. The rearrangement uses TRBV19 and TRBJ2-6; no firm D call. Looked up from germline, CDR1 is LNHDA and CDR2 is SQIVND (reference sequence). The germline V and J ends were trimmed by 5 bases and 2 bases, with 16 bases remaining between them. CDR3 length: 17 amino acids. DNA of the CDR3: TGTGCCAGTAGTGCAAGGACGGTGCTAGCTGGGGCCAACGTCCTGACTTTC. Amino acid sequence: CASSARTVLAGANVLTF.

CDR3 sequence (DNA): TGTGCCAGCAGTCGAGGAGCGGGAGGGGGAGATACGCAGTATTTT. Encoded protein: CASSRGAGGGDTQYF. This chain joins TRBV2 and TRBJ2-3; 10 nucleotides align to TRBD2. Germline V gene data show CDR1 as SNHLY and CDR2 as FYNNEI. V lost 5 bases and J lost 5; bases outside the gene matches: 7. This CDR3 region has 15 residues.

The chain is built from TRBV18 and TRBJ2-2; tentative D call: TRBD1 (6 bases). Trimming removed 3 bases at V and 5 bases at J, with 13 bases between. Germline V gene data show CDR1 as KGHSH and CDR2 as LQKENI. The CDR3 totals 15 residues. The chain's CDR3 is CASSPTTQGTGELFF. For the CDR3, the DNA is TGTGCCAGCTCACCTACTACTCAGGGGACCGGGGAGCTGTTTTTT.

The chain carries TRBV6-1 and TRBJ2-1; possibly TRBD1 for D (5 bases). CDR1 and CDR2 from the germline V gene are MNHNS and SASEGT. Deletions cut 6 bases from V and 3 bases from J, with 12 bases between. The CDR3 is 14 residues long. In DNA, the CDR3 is TGTGCCAGCAGAGGGGTCCCGTACTACAATGAGCAGTTCTTC. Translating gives CASRGVPYYNEQFF.

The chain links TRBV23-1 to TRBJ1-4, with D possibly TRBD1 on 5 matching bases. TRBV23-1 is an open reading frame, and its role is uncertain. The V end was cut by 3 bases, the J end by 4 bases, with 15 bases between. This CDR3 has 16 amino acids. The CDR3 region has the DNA TGCGCCAGCAGTCAGATTGGGGGACGATTTAATGAAAAACTGTTTTTT. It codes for CASSQIGGRFNEKLFF.

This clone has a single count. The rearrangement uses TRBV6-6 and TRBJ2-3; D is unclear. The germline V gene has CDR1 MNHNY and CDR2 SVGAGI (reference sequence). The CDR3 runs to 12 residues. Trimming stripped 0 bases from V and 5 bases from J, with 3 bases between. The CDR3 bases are TGTGCCAGCAGTTACTCTAAAGATACGCAGTATTTT. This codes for CASSYSKDTQYF.

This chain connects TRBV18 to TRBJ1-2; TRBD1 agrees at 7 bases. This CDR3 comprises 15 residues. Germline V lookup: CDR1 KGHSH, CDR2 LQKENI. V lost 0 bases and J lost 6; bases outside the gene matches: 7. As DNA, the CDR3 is TGTGCCAGCTCACCACCTCTGACAGGGAAAGATGGCTACACCTTC. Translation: CASSPPLTGKDGYTF.